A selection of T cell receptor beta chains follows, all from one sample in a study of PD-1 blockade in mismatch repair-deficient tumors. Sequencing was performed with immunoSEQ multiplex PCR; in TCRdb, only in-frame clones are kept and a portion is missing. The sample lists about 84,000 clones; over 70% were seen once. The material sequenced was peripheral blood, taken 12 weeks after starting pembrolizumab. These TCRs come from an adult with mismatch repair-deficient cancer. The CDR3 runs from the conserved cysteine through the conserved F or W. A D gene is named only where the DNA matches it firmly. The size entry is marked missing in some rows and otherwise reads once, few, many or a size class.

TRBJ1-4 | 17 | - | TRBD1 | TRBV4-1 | TGCGCCAGCGAAGGCGGTACAGGGGGTTCGGCGGGTGAAAAACTGTTTTTT | CASEGGTGGSAGEKLFF
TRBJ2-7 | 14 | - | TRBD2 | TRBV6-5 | TGTGCCAGCAGTAAAGGACTAGTTCTTGGAGAGCAGTACTTC | CASSKGLVLGEQYF
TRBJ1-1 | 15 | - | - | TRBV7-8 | TGTGCCAGCAGCCCACCACAGGGTCAATACACTGAAGCTTTCTTT | CASSPPQGQYTEAFF
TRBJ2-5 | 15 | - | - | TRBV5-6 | TGTGCCAGCAGCTTGAGGGGCGGGTACCAAGAGACCCAGTACTTC | CASSLRGGYQETQYF
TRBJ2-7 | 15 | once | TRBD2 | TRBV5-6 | TGTGCCAGCAGCGTGACTAGCGGGAAAATTTACGAGCAGTACTTC | CASSVTSGKIYEQYF
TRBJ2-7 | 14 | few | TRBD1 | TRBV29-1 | TGCAGCGTTGACCCGGGACAGGGAGCCTACGAGCAGTACTTC | CSVDPGQGAYEQYF
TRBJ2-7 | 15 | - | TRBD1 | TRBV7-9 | TGTGCCAGCAGCTCTGGACAGGGTTTTTCCTACGAGCAGTACTTC | CASSSGQGFSYEQYF
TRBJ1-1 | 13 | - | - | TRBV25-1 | TGTGCCAGCGGGATTGAGGGAGGTCCAGAAGCTTTCTTT | CASGIEGGPEAFF
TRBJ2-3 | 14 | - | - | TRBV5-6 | TGTGCCAGCAGCCGCCCCCCCCGAGCAGATACGCAGTATTTT | CASSRPPRADTQYF
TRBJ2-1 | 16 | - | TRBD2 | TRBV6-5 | TGTGCCAGCAGTTCCTCGCCTAGCGGGAGAGTCTATGAGCAGTTCTTC | CASSSSPSGRVYEQFF
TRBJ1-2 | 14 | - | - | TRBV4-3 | TGCGCCAGCAGCCAAGATGGGGATGACTATGGCTACACCTTC | CASSQDGDDYGYTF
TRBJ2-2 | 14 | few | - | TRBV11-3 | TGTGCCAGCAGCTTAACTACGAACACCGGGGAGCTGTTTTTT | CASSLTTNTGELFF
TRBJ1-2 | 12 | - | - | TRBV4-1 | TGCGCCAGCAGCCTAGGGAACTATGGCTACACCTTC | CASSLGNYGYTF
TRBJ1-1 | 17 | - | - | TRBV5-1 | TGCGCCAGCAGCAGGGTGGCAGGAAGCCAAATGAACACTGAAGCTTTCTTT | CASSRVAGSQMNTEAFF
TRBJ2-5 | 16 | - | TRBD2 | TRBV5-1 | TGCGCCAGCAGCCTTGGACTAGCGGGAGGCCAAGAGACCCAGTACTTC | CASSLGLAGGQETQYF
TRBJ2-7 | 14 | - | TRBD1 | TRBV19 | TGTGCCAGTAGTTCTGGGACAGGGGGAGGGGAGCAGTACTTC | CASSSGTGGGEQYF
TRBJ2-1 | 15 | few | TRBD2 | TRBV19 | TGTGCCAGTAGTGTAGCGGGAGGTGGCTACAATGAGCAGTTCTTC | CASSVAGGGYNEQFF
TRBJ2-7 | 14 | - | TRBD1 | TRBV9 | TGTGCCAGCAGCACCGGACAGGGGTCCTACGAGCAGTACTTC | CASSTGQGSYEQYF
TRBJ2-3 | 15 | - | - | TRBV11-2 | TGTGCCAGCAGCCGTGGAGCGGGCCGCACAGATACGCAGTATTTT | CASSRGAGRTDTQYF
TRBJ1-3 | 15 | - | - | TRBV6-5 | TGTGCCAGCAGTTACATCGGGAGAATTGGAAACACCATATATTTT | CASSYIGRIGNTIYF
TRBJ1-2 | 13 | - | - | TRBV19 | TGTGCCAGTAGTATACAGGGGAGGGATGGCTACACCTTC | CASSIQGRDGYTF
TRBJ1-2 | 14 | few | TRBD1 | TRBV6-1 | TGTGCCAGCAGCCGAGGGGGCCTGGTCTATGGCTACACCTTC | CASSRGGLVYGYTF
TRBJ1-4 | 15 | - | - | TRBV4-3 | TGCGCCAGCAGCCAAGAGGGGACCTATAATGAAAAACTGTTTTTT | CASSQEGTYNEKLFF
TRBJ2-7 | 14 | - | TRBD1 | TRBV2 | TGTGCCAGCAGTGAAGGACAGGGAAGCTACGAGCAGTACTTC | CASSEGQGSYEQYF
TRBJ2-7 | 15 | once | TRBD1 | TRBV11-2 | TGTGCCAGCAGCTTAGCAGCAGGGGGCCAACACGAGCAGTACTTC | CASSLAAGGQHEQYF
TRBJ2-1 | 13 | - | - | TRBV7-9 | TGTGCCAGCAGCCCGTACGTTCAAGGTGAGCAGTTCTTC | CASSPYVQGEQFF
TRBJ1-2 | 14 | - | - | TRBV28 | TGTGCCAGCAGTCTCGCGTGGGTCGAAGATGGCTACACCTTC | CASSLAWVEDGYTF
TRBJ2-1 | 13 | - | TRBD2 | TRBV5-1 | TGCGCCAGCAGCTCACTAGCGGGAGATGAGCAGTTCTTC | CASSSLAGDEQFF
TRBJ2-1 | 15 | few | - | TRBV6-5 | TGTGCCAGCAGTTCCTCTAGAAAGTACGTCAATGAGCAGTTCTTC | CASSSSRKYVNEQFF
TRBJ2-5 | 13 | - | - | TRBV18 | TGTGCCAGCTCAGCCGGGCCCGAAGTGACCCAGTACTTC | CASSAGPEVTQYF
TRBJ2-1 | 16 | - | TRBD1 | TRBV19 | TGTGCCAGTAGTATAGATAAGTTGGGACAGTACAATGAGCAGTTCTTC | CASSIDKLGQYNEQFF
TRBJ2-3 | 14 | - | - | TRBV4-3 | TGCGCCAGCAGCCTAGGCAGCCCCACAGATACGCAGTATTTT | CASSLGSPTDTQYF
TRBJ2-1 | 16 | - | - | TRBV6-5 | TGTGCCAGCAGTTACAGCCAGGACCAATCCTACAATGAGCAGTTCTTC | CASSYSQDQSYNEQFF
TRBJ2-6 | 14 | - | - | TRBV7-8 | TGTGCCAGCAGCCCCAGGGCTGGGGCCAACGTCCTGACTTTC | CASSPRAGANVLTF
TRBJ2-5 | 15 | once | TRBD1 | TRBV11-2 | TGTGCCAGCAGCTACAAGACAGGGAGCCAAGAGACCCAGTACTTC | CASSYKTGSQETQYF
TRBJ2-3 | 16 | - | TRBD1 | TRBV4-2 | TGTGCCAGCAGCCAATCGGGACAGGGTTTCACAGATACGCAGTATTTT | CASSQSGQGFTDTQYF
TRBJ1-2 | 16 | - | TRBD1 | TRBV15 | TGTGCCACCAGCAGAGATTTAGGACAGGGGGCGAATGGCTACACCTTC | CATSRDLGQGANGYTF
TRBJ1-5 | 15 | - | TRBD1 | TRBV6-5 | TGTGCCAGCAGTTACTCGTGGACAGGGAATCAGCCCCAGCATTTT | CASSYSWTGNQPQHF
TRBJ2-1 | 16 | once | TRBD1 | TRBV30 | TGTGCCTGGAGTGTACTGACAGGGGTCCCCTACAATGAGCAGTTCTTC | CAWSVLTGVPYNEQFF
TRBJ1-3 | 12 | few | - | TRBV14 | TGTGCCAGCAGCAAACTCGGGAACACCATATATTTT | CASSKLGNTIYF
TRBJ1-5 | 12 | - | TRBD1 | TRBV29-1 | TGCAGCGCGGGACAGGGCAATCAGCCCCAGCATTTT | CSAGQGNQPQHF
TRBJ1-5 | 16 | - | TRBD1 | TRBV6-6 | TGTGCCAGCAGTTATGGGACAGGTTATAGCAATCAGCCCCAGCATTTT | CASSYGTGYSNQPQHF
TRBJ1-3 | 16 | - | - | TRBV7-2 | TGTGCCAGCAGCTTAGGGCTTGGACTAGCTGGAAACACCATATATTTT | CASSLGLGLAGNTIYF
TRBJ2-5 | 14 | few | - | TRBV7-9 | TGTGCCAGCAGCATCAAGGGCCATCAAGAGACCCAGTACTTC | CASSIKGHQETQYF
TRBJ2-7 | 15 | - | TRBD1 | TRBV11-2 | TGTGCCAGCAGCTTATACGGACAGGGGTCCTACGAGCAGTACTTC | CASSLYGQGSYEQYF
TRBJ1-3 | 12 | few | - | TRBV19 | TGTGCCAGTAGTACAGATGGAAACACCATATATTTT | CASSTDGNTIYF
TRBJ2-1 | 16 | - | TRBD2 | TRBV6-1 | TGTGCCAGCAGTGAAAAGAGGGTAGCGGGAGTAAATGAGCAGTTCTTC | CASSEKRVAGVNEQFF
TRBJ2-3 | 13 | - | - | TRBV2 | TGTGCCAGCAGTGAAGCTGCCGCAGATACGCAGTATTTT | CASSEAAADTQYF
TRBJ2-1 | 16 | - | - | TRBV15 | TGTGCCACCAGCAATTACACCACAAGCTCCTACAATGAGCAGTTCTTC | CATSNYTTSSYNEQFF
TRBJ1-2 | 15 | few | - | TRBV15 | TGTGCCACCAGCAGCGGGGCCGAGAGTAACTATGGCTACACCTTC | CATSSGAESNYGYTF
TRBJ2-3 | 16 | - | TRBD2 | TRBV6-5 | TGTGCCAGCAGTTCCAATAGCGGGAGGGCCACAGATACGCAGTATTTT | CASSSNSGRATDTQYF
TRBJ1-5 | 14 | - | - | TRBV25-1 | TGTGCCAGCAGTGATTCCAGGGAGCGCCAGCCCCAGCATTTT | CASSDSRERQPQHF
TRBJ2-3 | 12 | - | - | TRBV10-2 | TGCGCCAGCAGTTGGGACACAGATACGCAGTATTTT | CASSWDTDTQYF